This TCR beta chain was retrieved from a study of T cells after yellow fever vaccination. V shed 1 base and J shed 0 bases, with 12 bases lying between them. CDR3 length: 17 residues. CDR1 LNHDA and CDR2 SQIVND come from the germline V gene (reference sequence). The study's findings and limits: The booster saw the reappearance of most primary-vaccination clones (around 95% CD4, 88% CD8).

TCRdb re-called the 5' RACE reads through MiXCR, storing one row per CDR3 protein. The sample yields 620,000 or so distinct CDR3 sequences, roughly an eighth seen once. Points on this clonotype: No antigen is known for it.

The specimen was PBMCs, collected on the day of the yellow fever booster vaccination. The sequence derives from a man aged 25 to 40 who received the YFV17D yellow fever vaccine. V is TRBV19 and J is TRBJ2-2; TRBD2 is a possible D gene (6 bases). The CDR3 DNA reads TGTGCCAGTAGTATAGTAGGCAGGAGGGCGAACACCGGGGAGCTGTTTTTT. Translation gives CASSIVGRRANTGELFF.